Listed below are T cell receptor beta chains from one sample, sequenced in a study of glioma-infiltrating T cells. A single record per CDR3 protein comes from TCRdb applying MiXCR to the multiplex PCR reads. This table has fewer than 500,000 distinct CDR3 sequences, less than 50% appearing once. The sample consisted of glioma tissue, nonneoplastic brain tissue, or PBMCs (not recorded which). The receptor set was obtained from a human donor with low-grade glioma or glioblastoma, undergoing nonglioma brain surgery, or in good health (not recorded which). Each CDR3 is given with its conserved first and last residue. The D gene is left open where the match is weak. Clone size is shown for a subset of rows, as once, few, many or a class of expanded clone.

d_gene,j_gene,v_gene,abundance,CDR3aa,CDR3nt
.,TRBJ2-1,TRBV7-2,.,CASSLHGVNEQFF,TGTGCCAGCAGCTTACATGGTGTCAATGAGCAGTTCTTC
TRBD1,TRBJ1-1,TRBV28,.,CASSLDRGLRRRTEAFF,TGTGCCAGCAGTCTAGACAGGGGGCTCCGCAGGCGTACTGAAGCTTTCTTT
TRBD2,TRBJ2-7,TRBV6-5,.,CASSCSGGTYEQYF,TGTGCCAGCAGTTGCTCGGGGGGAACCTACGAGCAGTACTTC
.,TRBJ2-7,TRBV28,many,CASSDTAYEQYF,TGTGCCAGCTCGGACACTGCCTACGAGCAGTACTTC
.,TRBJ1-6,TRBV4-3,.,CASSQAPRAGSYNSPLHF,TGCGCCAGCAGCCAAGCCCCCCGGGCGGGATCTTATAATTCACCCCTCCACTTT
.,TRBJ1-5,TRBV6-5,many,CASSYGKSQPQHF,TGTGCCAGCAGTTACGGGAAGAGTCAGCCCCAGCATTTT
TRBD1,TRBJ2-1,TRBV12-3/TRBV12-4,few,CASSLAPFGQGDWEQFF,TGTGCCAGCAGTTTAGCCCCTTTTGGACAGGGCGATTGGGAGCAGTTCTTC
.,TRBJ2-3,TRBV15,few,CATSWNSGDTQYF,TGTGCCACCAGCTGGAATAGCGGAGATACGCAGTATTTT
.,TRBJ2-3,TRBV20-1,.,CSARDGYFRSTQYF,TGCAGTGCTAGAGATGGCTACTTTCGGAGTACGCAGTATTTT
.,TRBJ2-3,TRBV4-1,.,CASSQLIGSDTQYF,TGCGCCAGCAGCCAATTGATAGGGTCAGATACGCAGTATTTT
.,TRBJ1-6,TRBV5-5,.,CASSLESQTPLHF,TGTGCCAGCAGCTTGGAGTCACAGACACCCCTCCACTTT
.,TRBJ1-2,TRBV2,.,CASTVTDYGYTF,TGTGCCAGCACGGTAACTGACTATGGCTACACCTTC
.,TRBJ2-7,TRBV18,.,CASSPWDADEQYF,TGTGCCAGCTCACCATGGGACGCCGACGAGCAGTACTTC
.,TRBJ2-3,TRBV6-2/TRBV6-3,many,CASSYVSGGDTQYF,TGTGCCAGCAGTTACGTTAGCGGCGGAGATACGCAGTATTTT
.,TRBJ2-1,TRBV20-1,many,CSARDGGLAYNEQFF,TGCAGTGCTAGAGATGGCGGCCTAGCGTACAATGAGCAGTTCTTC
TRBD2,TRBJ2-1,TRBV2,.,CASTIGTSGYNEQFF,TGTGCCAGCACCATCGGGACTAGCGGCTACAATGAGCAGTTCTTC
.,TRBJ1-1,TRBV15,.,CATSRDTTESFF,TGTGCCACCAGCAGAGATACCACCGAATCCTTCTTT
TRBD2,TRBJ2-1,TRBV20-1,.,CGARAGVLYEQFF,TGCGGTGCTAGAGCGGGAGTATTGTATGAGCAGTTCTTC
TRBD1,TRBJ2-1,TRBV29-1,few,CSGFGTEYYNEQFF,TGCAGCGGCTTCGGGACAGAGTATTACAATGAGCAGTTCTTC
TRBD1,TRBJ2-1,TRBV18,.,CASSRTGGEHNEQFF,TGTGCCAGCTCACGGACAGGGGGCGAACACAATGAGCAGTTCTTC
.,TRBJ2-7,TRBV7-9,.,CASSLVGQSYEQYF,TGTGCCAGCAGCTTAGTCGGGCAGTCCTACGAGCAGTACTTC
.,TRBJ2-7,TRBV15,many,CATSNTAYEQYF,TGTGCCACCAGCAACACAGCCTACGAGCAGTACTTC
TRBD1,TRBJ1-2,TRBV6-5,many,CASSYSTGAYGYTF,TGTGCCAGCAGTTACTCGACAGGGGCATATGGCTACACCTTC
TRBD1,TRBJ1-2,TRBV27,many,CASSSQQGGYGYTF,TGTGCCAGCAGTTCACAACAGGGGGGCTATGGCTACACCTTC
.,TRBJ2-3,TRBV7-9,few,CASGPEEGTPSDTQYF,TGTGCCAGCGGCCCTGAGGAGGGGACACCTTCAGATACGCAGTATTTT
TRBD1,TRBJ2-1,TRBV5-1,.,CASSLWQGAGNEQFF,TGCGCCAGCAGCTTGTGGCAGGGGGCGGGCAATGAGCAGTTCTTC
.,TRBJ1-5,TRBV19,few,CASRISRAGLWQPQHF,TGTGCCAGTAGAATCAGCAGGGCGGGCTTATGGCAGCCCCAGCATTTT
TRBD1,TRBJ1-5,TRBV6-1,many,CASHGRNWDSHSNQPQHF,TGTGCCAGCCATGGAAGAAATTGGGACAGCCATAGCAATCAGCCCCAGCATTTT
.,TRBJ1-1,TRBV27,many,CASSVTGTLAEAFF,TGTGCCAGCAGTGTCACCGGGACATTGGCTGAAGCTTTCTTT
.,TRBJ1-1,TRBV6-2/TRBV6-3,many,CASSYTATVNTEAFF,TGTGCCAGCAGTTACACCGCCACAGTGAACACTGAAGCTTTCTTT
.,TRBJ1-6,TRBV28,.,CASSPISFREVSPLHF,TGTGCCAGCAGTCCTATCTCCTTCCGGGAGGTTTCACCCCTCCACTTT
.,TRBJ2-2,TRBV7-3,few,CASSLGRVGELFF,TGTGCCAGCAGCTTAGGACGGGTGGGGGAGCTGTTTTTT
.,TRBJ2-1,TRBV28,.,CASNQGTGYAYNEQFF,TGTGCCAGCAACCAAGGTACCGGTTACGCCTACAATGAGCAGTTCTTC
.,TRBJ2-3,TRBV20-1,few,CSATEAGWRTDTQYF,TGCAGTGCTACAGAGGCGGGCTGGAGGACAGATACGCAGTATTTT
TRBD1,TRBJ2-1,TRBV20-1,.,CRAGGTGMNEQFF,TGCAGGGCAGGGGGGACAGGGATGAATGAGCAGTTCTTC
.,TRBJ2-5,TRBV27,many,CASSLSWTLQETQYF,TGTGCCAGCAGTTTATCGTGGACCCTCCAAGAGACCCAGTACTTC
.,TRBJ2-3,TRBV7-2,.,CASSRGLSPPTDTQYF,TGTGCCAGCAGTCGCGGACTATCCCCCCCCACAGATACGCAGTATTTT
TRBD1,TRBJ1-1,TRBV4-2,.,CASSQGDRFTPNTEAFF,TGTGCCAGCAGCCAAGGGGACAGATTTACCCCGAACACTGAAGCTTTCTTT
TRBD1,TRBJ1-2,TRBV7-2,many,CASSRQGTNYGYTF,TGTGCCAGCAGCCGACAGGGAACGAACTATGGCTACACCTTC
TRBD1,TRBJ2-7,TRBV4-3,few,CASSQSGQGAHEQYF,TGCGCCAGCAGCCAATCCGGACAGGGGGCCCACGAGCAGTACTTC
.,TRBJ2-1,TRBV4-2,few,CASSQDSVGREQFF,TGTGCCAGCAGCCAAGATTCAGTCGGTCGTGAGCAGTTCTTC
TRBD2,TRBJ2-1,TRBV18,.,CASSPTAGAYNEQFF,TGCGCCAGCTCACCAACAGCGGGGGCATACAATGAGCAGTTCTTC